The clone carrying this T cell receptor beta chain showed up just a few times. Its antigen is currently unknown. These data are taken from a study of blood T cells in healthy people across ages. Germline V gives CDR1 MNHEY, CDR2 SVGEGT. The CDR3 loop spans 14 amino acids. V was cut by 5 bases and J by 0 bases, with 10 bases left in between. A second PCR of about 6 to 11 cycles used a sample-barcoded 5' primer and a J-beta primer mix. TCRdb reprocessed the 5' RACE reads via MiXCR and lists one record per CDR3 protein. The profile shows some 1,000,000 distinct CDR3 sequences, under 30% of them singletons. Whole-study findings and limits: Comparison with aged donors showed that long-lived donors had more naive CD4+ cells and higher diversity.

The sample was also reused in another study, on T cells of mothers and their children. As that report states: Thymic selection molds TCR recombination products alike in related and unrelated pairs.

The sequenced sample consisted of blood. The genes are TRBV6-2 or TRBV6-3 and TRBJ1-2, with unresolved D. The sequence derives from a girl aged 2-10 years in good health. The chain's CDR3 is CASSAEPANYGYTF. The CDR3 nucleotides are TGTGCCAGCAGTGCGGAACCCGCTAACTATGGCTACACCTTC.